What follows are 13 T cell receptor beta chains derived from one specimen sequenced in a study of OX40 agonist ivuxolimab in advanced cancers. The library was produced with the immunoSEQ multiplex PCR assay. The table comes from immuneACCESS by way of TCRdb, which keeps in-frame sequences with V and J called. Part of the clones is missing from these tables; in studies checked, under half for an unresolved V gene and the rest for unknown reasons. This sample comprises some 100,000 clones, more than 85% of them detected only once. The ten largest clonotypes hold 0.54% of the sample. The sample consisted of CD4+ or CD8+ T cells sorted from blood, taken in a trial of the OX40 agonist ivuxolimab. These receptors all stem from an adult with an advanced solid tumor such as melanoma, head and neck, liver or kidney cancer.

Only one count was recorded for this clone. This chain joins TRBV28 and TRBJ1-5, with D possibly being TRBD1 (5 bases). V lost 4 bases, J lost 6 bases, and 13 bases lay in between. CDR1 is MDHEN, CDR2 SYDVKM, per germline. The CDR3 covers 14 residues. As DNA, the CDR3 is TGTGCCAGCAGTTCTTACGGGACTCTTCAGCCCCAGCATTTT. The encoded protein is CASSSYGTLQPQHF.

This chain links TRBV5-1 with TRBJ2-1; no definite D call. This CDR3 is built from 13 residues. CDR1 and CDR2 from the germline V gene are SGHRS and YFSETQ. V was pared by 1 base and J by 4 bases, with 6 bases between. CDR3 DNA sequence: TGCGCCAGCAGCTTGATAAGGTACAATGAGCAGTTCTTC. Translation gives CASSLIRYNEQFF.

As concerns this clone: At one of its ends the junction is not consistent with the germline gene, which may arise from a read error. The CDR3 DNA follows: TGTGCCAGCAGTGGGACAGGAGATGCGATTTTT. This encodes CASSGTGDAIF. The rearrangement joins TRBV6-1 to TRBJ1-4, with 7 nucleotides matching TRBD1. Germline CDR1 is MNHNS and CDR2 is SASEGT. The CDR3 runs 11 residues.

The V and J genes are TRBV6-6 and TRBJ2-1, with TRBD2 identical over 14 bases. There are 16 residues in the CDR3. Germline V gene lookup returns CDR1 MNHNY and CDR2 SVGAGI (reference sequence). With 6 bases clipped from V and 5 bases from J, the junction kept 6 bases outside the gene matches. The CDR3, as DNA: TGTGCCAGCAGGACTAGCGGGAGGGCCCTAGACAATGAGCAGTTCTTC. This codes for CASRTSGRALDNEQFF.

CDR3 DNA: TGTGCCACCCGTTCCGGGACGGGAACTCCATACAATGAGCAGTTCTTC. Residues: CATRSGTGTPYNEQFF. This chain connects TRBV19 to TRBJ2-1; perhaps D is TRBD1 or TRBD2 (5 bases each). The V and J ends lost 10 bases and 4 bases respectively, with 23 bases between them. Germline V gene sequence: CDR1 LNHDA, CDR2 SQIVND (reference sequence). The CDR3 is made up of 16 amino acids.

The chain employs TRBV7-2 and TRBJ2-5; TRBD2 agrees at 12 bases. Germline trimming cut 2 bases from V and 6 bases from J; bases unmatched to any gene: 13. Germline assignment: CDR1 SGHTA and CDR2 FQGNSA. The CDR3 runs 18 residues. Here the CDR3 DNA reads TGTGCCAGCAGCTTAAGGCTAGCGGGAGGGCCGTTCGGGCAGACCCAGTACTTC. This gives the protein CASSLRLAGGPFGQTQYF.

This clone was seen once. The chain links TRBV7-2 to TRBJ1-5; 8 bases line up with TRBD1. The trim removed 2 bases at V and 7 bases at J, leaving 7 bases unmatched. There are 15 residues in the CDR3. CDR1 is SGHTA, CDR2 FQGNSA, per germline. The CDR3 protein is CASSLNRGFGQPQHF. For the CDR3, the DNA is TGTGCCAGCAGCTTAAACAGGGGGTTCGGGCAGCCCCAGCATTTT.

This clone was recorded once. The chain carries TRBV19 and TRBJ1-5; D call uncertain. Germline V gene lookup returns CDR1 LNHDA and CDR2 SQIVND (reference sequence). Trimming left V 7 bases short and J 1 base short, with 5 bases between. The CDR3 is 12 residues long. CDR3 nucleotide sequence: TGTGCCAGTAAAGACAGCAATCAGCCCCAGCATTTT. Protein sequence: CASKDSNQPQHF.

The V gene is TRBV7-2, the J gene TRBJ1-2, with D perhaps matching TRBD1 (6 bases). This CDR3 has 13 residues. The V gene's germline CDR1 is SGHTA and CDR2 FQGNSA. Trimming removed 3 bases from V and 5 bases from J, with 10 bases in between. For the CDR3, the DNA is TGTGCCAGCAGCTTGATCCAGGGGTATGGCTACACCTTC. Amino acid sequence: CASSLIQGYGYTF.

The chain joins TRBV7-2 to TRBJ2-7, with 7 bases that match TRBD2. Germline CDR1 SGHTA, CDR2 FQGNSA. V was clipped by 1 base and J by 3 bases; unmatched bases: 3. This CDR3 spans 14 amino acids. CDR3 sequence (DNA): TGTGCCAGCAGCTTAGGTCCTAGCGGCTACGAGCAGTACTTC. Translated: CASSLGPSGYEQYF. Based on the CDR3 plus reference TRBV7-2 and TRBJ2-7, the full variable domain is GAGVSQSPSNKVTEKGKDVELRCDPISGHTALYWYRQSLGQGLEFLIYFQGNSAPDKSGLPSDRFSAERTGGSVSTLTIQRTQQEDSAVYLCASSLGPSGYEQYFGPGTRLTVT.

The gene calls are TRBV6-1 and TRBJ2-2, with D unclear. The CDR3 sequence is 15 residues long. Trimming removed 6 bases from V and 3 bases from J, with 14 bases in between. CDR1 is MNHNS, CDR2 SASEGT, per germline. CDR3 nucleotide sequence: TGTGCCAGCAGGCCTTTCGTAAAGGACACCGGGGAGCTGTTTTTT. Translated, it gives CASRPFVKDTGELFF.

V is TRBV28 and J is TRBJ1-4; D remains unclear. Germline V lookup: CDR1 MDHEN, CDR2 SYDVKM. V lost 6 bases, J lost 0 bases, and 11 bases lay in between. The CDR3 is 15 residues long. The CDR3 loop reads CASSPGAATNEKLFF. The CDR3 DNA sequence: TGTGCCAGCAGCCCGGGCGCCGCAACTAATGAAAAACTGTTTTTT.

V and J are TRBV28 and TRBJ1-4; D not certain. Germline assignment: CDR1 MDHEN and CDR2 SYDVKM. The CDR3 has 14 residues. Trimming cost V 4 bases and J 1 base, with 7 bases left between them. CDR3 region: CASSWGITNEKLFF. Written as DNA, the CDR3 is TGTGCCAGCAGTTGGGGTATAACTAATGAAAAACTGTTTTTT.